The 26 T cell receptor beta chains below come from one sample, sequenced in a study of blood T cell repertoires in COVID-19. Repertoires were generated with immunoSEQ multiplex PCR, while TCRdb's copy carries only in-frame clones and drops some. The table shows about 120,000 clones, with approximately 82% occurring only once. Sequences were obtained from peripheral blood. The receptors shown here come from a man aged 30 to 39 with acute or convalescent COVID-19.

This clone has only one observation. The CDR3 DNA reads TGTGCCATCAGTGAGGCCCAGGGGAACTACGAGCAGTACTTC. Its protein product is CAISEAQGNYEQYF. The chain links TRBV10-3 to TRBJ2-7; D possibly corresponds to TRBD1 (6 bases). CDR1 and CDR2 (germline): ENHRY, SYGVKD. Between the trimmed V and J ends, which lost 2 bases and 3 bases, there was a span of 11 bases. The length of the CDR3 is 14 residues.

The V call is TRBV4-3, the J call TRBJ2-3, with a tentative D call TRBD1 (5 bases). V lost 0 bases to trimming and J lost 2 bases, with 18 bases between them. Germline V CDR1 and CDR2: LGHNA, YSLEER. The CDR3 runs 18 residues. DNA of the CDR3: TGCGCCAGCAGCCAAGAGACTCCAGTAGGGGCCTCCACAGATACGCAGTATTTT. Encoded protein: CASSQETPVGASTDTQYF.

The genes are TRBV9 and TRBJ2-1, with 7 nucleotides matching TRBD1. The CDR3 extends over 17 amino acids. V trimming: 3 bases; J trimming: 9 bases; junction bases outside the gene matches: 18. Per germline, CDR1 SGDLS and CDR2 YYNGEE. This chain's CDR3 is CASSGTEVRGTFGEQFF. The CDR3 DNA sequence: TGTGCCAGCAGCGGCACGGAGGTCAGGGGGACCTTTGGTGAGCAGTTCTTC.

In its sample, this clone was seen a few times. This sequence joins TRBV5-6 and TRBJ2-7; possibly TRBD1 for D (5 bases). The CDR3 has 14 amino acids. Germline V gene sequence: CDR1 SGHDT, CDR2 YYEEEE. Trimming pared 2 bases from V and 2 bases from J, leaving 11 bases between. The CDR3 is CASSLGAGPYEQYV. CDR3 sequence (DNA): TGTGCCAGCAGCTTAGGGGCAGGACCCTACGAGCAGTACGTC.

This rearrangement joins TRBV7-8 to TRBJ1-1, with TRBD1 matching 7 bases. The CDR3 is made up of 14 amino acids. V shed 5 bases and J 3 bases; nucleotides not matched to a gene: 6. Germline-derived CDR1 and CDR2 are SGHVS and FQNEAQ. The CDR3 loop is CASSESGGHTEAFF. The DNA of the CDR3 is TGTGCCAGCAGCGAATCAGGGGGACACACTGAAGCTTTCTTT.

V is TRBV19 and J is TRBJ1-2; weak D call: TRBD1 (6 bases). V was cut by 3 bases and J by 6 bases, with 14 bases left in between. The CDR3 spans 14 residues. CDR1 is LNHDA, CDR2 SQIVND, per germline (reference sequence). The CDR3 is CASSMESGEDGYTF. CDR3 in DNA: TGTGCCAGTAGTATGGAGTCAGGGGAAGATGGCTACACCTTC.

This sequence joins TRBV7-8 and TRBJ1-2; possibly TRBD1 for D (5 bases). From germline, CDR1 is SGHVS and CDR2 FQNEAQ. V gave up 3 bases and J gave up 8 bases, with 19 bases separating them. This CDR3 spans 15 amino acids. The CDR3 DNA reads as TGTGCCAGCAGCTTGCCGGGGGGGTCCCGAGGGGGCTACACCTTC. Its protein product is CASSLPGGSRGGYTF.

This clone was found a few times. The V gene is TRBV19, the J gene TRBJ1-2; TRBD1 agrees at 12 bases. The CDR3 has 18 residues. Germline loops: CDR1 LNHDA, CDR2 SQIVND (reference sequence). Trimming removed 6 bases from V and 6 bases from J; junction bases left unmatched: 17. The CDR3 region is CASSLLPGQGAMGHGYTF. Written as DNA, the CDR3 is TGTGCCAGTAGCTTACTGCCGGGACAGGGGGCGATGGGGCATGGCTACACCTTC.

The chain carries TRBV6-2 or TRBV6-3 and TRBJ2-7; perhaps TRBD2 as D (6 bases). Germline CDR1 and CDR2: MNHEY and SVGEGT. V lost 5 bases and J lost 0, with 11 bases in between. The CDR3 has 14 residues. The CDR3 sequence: CASSTNGGSYEQYV. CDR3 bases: TGTGCCAGCAGTACAAACGGGGGCTCCTACGAGCAGTACGTC.

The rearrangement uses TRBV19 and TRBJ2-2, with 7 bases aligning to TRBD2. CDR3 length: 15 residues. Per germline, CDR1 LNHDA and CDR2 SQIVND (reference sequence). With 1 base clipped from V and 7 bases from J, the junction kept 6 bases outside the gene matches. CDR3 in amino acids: CASSIVLAASGELFF. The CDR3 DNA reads TGTGCCAGTAGTATAGTCCTAGCGGCTAGCGGGGAGCTGTTTTTT.

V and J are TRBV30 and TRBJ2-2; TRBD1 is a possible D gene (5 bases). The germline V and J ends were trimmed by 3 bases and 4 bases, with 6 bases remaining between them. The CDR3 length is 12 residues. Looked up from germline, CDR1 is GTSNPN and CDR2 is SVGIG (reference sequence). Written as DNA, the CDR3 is TGTGCCTGGAGGCAGGGCACCGGGGAGCTGTTTTTT. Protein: CAWRQGTGELFF.

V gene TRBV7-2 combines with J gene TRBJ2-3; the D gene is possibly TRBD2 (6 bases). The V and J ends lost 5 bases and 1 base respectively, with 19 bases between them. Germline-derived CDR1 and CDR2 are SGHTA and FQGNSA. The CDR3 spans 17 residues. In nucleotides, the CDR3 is TGTGCCAGCAGCCCCTCGGTAAGGGGAGGTGGCACAGATACGCAGTATTTT. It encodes CASSPSVRGGGTDTQYF.

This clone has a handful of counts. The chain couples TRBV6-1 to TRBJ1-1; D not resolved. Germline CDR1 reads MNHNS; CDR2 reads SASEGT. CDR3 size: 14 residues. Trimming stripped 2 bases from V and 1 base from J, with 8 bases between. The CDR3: CASSEYSQNTEAFF. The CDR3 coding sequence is TGTGCCAGCAGTGAATACAGCCAGAACACTGAAGCTTTCTTT.

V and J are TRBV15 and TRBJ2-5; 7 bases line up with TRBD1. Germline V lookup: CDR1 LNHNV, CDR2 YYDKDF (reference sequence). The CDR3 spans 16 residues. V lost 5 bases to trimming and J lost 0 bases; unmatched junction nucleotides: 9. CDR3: CATSDTGALYQETQYF. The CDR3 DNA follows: TGTGCCACCAGCGACACAGGGGCCCTCTACCAAGAGACCCAGTACTTC.

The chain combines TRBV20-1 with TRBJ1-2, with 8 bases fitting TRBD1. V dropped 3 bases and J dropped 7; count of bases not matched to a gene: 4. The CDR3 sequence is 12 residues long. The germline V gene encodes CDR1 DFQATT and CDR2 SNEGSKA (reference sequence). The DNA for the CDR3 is TGCAGTGCTAGTGCACAGGGGGGTGGCTACACCTTC. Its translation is CSASAQGGGYTF.

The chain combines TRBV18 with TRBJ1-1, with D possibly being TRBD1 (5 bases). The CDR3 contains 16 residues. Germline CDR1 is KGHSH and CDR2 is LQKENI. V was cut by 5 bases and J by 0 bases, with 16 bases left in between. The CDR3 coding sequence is TGTGCCAGCTCAGGCGACAGCTACTACATGAACACTGAAGCTTTCTTT. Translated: CASSGDSYYMNTEAFF.

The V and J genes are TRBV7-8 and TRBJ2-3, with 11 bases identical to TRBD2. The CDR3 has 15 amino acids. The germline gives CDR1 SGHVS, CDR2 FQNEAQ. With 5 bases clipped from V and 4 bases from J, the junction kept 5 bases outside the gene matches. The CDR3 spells CASSPTSGMADTQYF. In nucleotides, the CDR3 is TGTGCCAGCAGCCCGACTAGCGGGATGGCAGATACGCAGTATTTT.

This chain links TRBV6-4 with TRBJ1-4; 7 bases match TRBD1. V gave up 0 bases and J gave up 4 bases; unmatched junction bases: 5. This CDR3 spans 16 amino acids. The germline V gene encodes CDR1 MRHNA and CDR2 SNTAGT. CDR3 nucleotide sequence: TGTGCCAGCAGTGACTCACTGGGACAGAGTAATGAAAAACTGTTTTTT. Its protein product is CASSDSLGQSNEKLFF.

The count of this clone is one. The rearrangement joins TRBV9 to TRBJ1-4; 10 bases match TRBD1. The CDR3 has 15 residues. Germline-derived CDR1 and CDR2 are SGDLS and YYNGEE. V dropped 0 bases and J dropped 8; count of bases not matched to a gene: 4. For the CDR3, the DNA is TGTGCCAGCAGCGTAGGGACAGGGGGTCGGGAAAAACTGTTTTTT. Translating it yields CASSVGTGGREKLFF.

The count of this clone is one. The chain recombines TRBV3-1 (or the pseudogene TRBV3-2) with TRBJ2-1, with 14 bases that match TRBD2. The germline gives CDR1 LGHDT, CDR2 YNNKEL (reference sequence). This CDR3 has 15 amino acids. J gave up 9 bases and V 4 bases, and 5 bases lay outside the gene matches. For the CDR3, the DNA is TGTGCCAGCAGCCTCGGACTAGCGGGGGGAGGTGAGCAGTTCTTC. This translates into CASSLGLAGGGEQFF.

The CDR3: CATSPQGRGGLTEAFF. CDR3 in DNA: TGTGCCACCAGCCCTCAGGGCAGAGGGGGCCTCACTGAAGCTTTCTTT. The V call is TRBV15, the J call TRBJ1-1; 7 nucleotides align to TRBD1. Germline V gives CDR1 LNHNV, CDR2 YYDKDF (reference sequence). CDR3 length: 16 residues. Trimming cost V 5 bases and J 4 bases; bases outside gene matches: 13.

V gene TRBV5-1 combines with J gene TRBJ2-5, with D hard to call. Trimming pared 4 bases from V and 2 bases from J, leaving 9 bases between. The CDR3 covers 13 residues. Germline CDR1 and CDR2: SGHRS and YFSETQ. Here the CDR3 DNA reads TGCGCCAGCAGCGAAGGCGGTCAAGAGACCCAGTACTTC. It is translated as CASSEGGQETQYF.

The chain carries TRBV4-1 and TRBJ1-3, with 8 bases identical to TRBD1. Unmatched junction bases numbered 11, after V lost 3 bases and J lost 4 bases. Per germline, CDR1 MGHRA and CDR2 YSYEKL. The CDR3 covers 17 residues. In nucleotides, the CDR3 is TGCGCCAGCAGCCAGACCCAGGGGGCTTTCGCCGGAAACACCATATATTTT. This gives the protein CASSQTQGAFAGNTIYF.

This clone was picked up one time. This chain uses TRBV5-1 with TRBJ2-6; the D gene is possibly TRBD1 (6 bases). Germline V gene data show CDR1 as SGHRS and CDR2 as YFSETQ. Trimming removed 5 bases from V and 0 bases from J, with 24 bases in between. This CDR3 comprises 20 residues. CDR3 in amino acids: CASRYPTSGTLFSGANVLTF. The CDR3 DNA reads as TGCGCCAGCAGATATCCAACCTCCGGGACACTTTTCTCTGGGGCCAACGTCCTGACTTTC.

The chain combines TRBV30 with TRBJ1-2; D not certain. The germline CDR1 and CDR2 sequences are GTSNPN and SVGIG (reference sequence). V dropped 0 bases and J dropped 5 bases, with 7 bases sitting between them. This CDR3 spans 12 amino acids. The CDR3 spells CAWSVRAYGYTF. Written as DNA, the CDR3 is TGTGCCTGGAGTGTACGAGCTTATGGCTACACCTTC.

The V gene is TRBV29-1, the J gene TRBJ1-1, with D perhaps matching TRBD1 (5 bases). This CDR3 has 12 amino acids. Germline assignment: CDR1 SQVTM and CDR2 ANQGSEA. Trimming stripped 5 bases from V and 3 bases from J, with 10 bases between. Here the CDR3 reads CSVSGRDTEAFF. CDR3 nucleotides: TGCAGCGTTTCAGGGAGGGACACTGAAGCTTTCTTT. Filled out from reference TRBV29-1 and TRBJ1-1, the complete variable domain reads SAVISQKPSRDICQRGTSLTIQCQVDSQVTMMFWYRQQPGQSLTLIATANQGSEATYESGFVIDKFPISRPNLTFSTLTVSNMSPEDSSIYLCSVSGRDTEAFFGQGTRLTVV.